One and the same sample provided the 9 T cell receptor beta chains below, sequenced in a study of T cell clonotyping in hematopoietic cell transplantation. The method was immunoSEQ multiplex PCR; TCRdb's version includes in-frame clones alone and lacks a portion of them. Among roughly 9,300 clones listed, approximately 80% were seen once. The source was PBMCs, collected at the time of graft-versus-host disease after allogeneic stem cell transplant. These receptors were taken from a male patient aged 60-70 years who had an allogeneic stem cell transplant from an unrelated donor, so the T cells may come from the graft donor. Some clones in this sample may be carry-over from other donors' samples.

This rearrangement joins TRBV19 to TRBJ1-1; possible D gene TRBD1, 6 bases. V lost 5 bases to trimming and J lost 11 bases, with 18 bases between them. CDR3 length equals 13 residues. Germline V lookup: CDR1 LNHDA, CDR2 SQIVND (reference sequence). Here the CDR3 reads CASSAQGPGEAFF. Written as DNA, the CDR3 is TGTGCCAGTAGTGCCCAGGGGCCAGGTGAGGCTTTCTTT.

This chain connects TRBV7-8 to TRBJ2-5; D possibly uses TRBD1 or TRBD2 (5 bases each). V was clipped by 2 bases and J by 2 bases, with 9 bases between them. CDR3 length equals 14 residues. From germline, CDR1 is SGHVS and CDR2 FQNEAQ. CDR3 residues: CASSLQGRQETQYF. Here the CDR3 DNA reads TGTGCCAGCAGCTTACAGGGACGGCAAGAGACCCAGTACTTC.

The chain couples TRBV7-2 to TRBJ1-2; no clear D. This CDR3 has 14 amino acids. The germline CDR1 and CDR2 sequences are SGHTA and FQGNSA. V shed 1 base and J shed 4 bases, with 10 bases lying between them. The CDR3 reads CASSLEGLAYGYTF. For the CDR3, the DNA is TGTGCCAGCAGCTTAGAAGGGTTAGCCTATGGCTACACCTTC.

V gene TRBV7-2 combines with J gene TRBJ2-2; tentatively, D is TRBD1 (5 bases). The length of the CDR3 is 15 residues. Trimming removed 0 bases at V and 3 bases at J, with 8 bases between. Germline V lookup: CDR1 SGHTA, CDR2 FQGNSA. CDR3 nucleotides: TGTGCCAGCAGCTTAGCGGGGCAACACACCGGGGAGCTGTTTTTT. Translating it yields CASSLAGQHTGELFF.

The chain employs TRBV10-1 and TRBJ2-7; 9 bases map to TRBD1. Germline loops: CDR1 WNHNN, CDR2 SYGVQD (reference sequence). V was clipped by 7 bases and J by 5 bases; unmatched bases: 6. There are 13 residues in the CDR3. CDR3 sequence reads: CASTEDRGNEQYF. In nucleotides, the CDR3 is TGCGCCAGCACAGAAGACAGGGGGAACGAGCAGTACTTC.

This clone was counted once. This chain joins TRBV10-3 and TRBJ2-2, with TRBD2 as a possible D gene (6 bases). This CDR3 is built from 15 residues. From germline, CDR1 is ENHRY and CDR2 SYGVKD. V was trimmed by 4 bases and J by 0 bases, leaving 9 bases between them. The CDR3 DNA is TGTGCCATCAGTGTCGGCGGGACGAACACCGGGGAGCTGTTTTTT. Translation gives CAISVGGTNTGELFF.

The chain is built from TRBV4-1 and TRBJ1-2, with D possibly matching TRBD1 (6 bases). CDR3 size: 17 residues. The germline gives CDR1 MGHRA, CDR2 YSYEKL. V gave up 4 bases and J gave up 0 bases, with 18 bases separating them. The CDR3 nucleotides are TGCGCCAGCAGCCCAATTGGCTATCGGGGGCCTAACTATGGCTACACCTTC. Amino acids: CASSPIGYRGPNYGYTF.

This clone has only one observation. This rearrangement joins TRBV11-1 to TRBJ2-5, with TRBD1 identical over 8 bases. With 5 bases clipped from V and 3 bases from J, the junction kept 5 bases outside the gene matches. This CDR3 region has 14 residues. From germline, CDR1 is SGHAT and CDR2 FQDESV (reference sequence). Written as DNA, the CDR3 is TGTGCCAGCAGCACGGGACAGGTCGAAGAGACCCAGTACTTC. Encoded protein: CASSTGQVEETQYF.

This chain joins TRBV10-3 and TRBJ1-2; 9 bases line up with TRBD1. With 2 bases clipped from V and 5 bases from J, the junction kept 3 bases outside the gene matches. The CDR3 sequence is 14 residues long. The germline V gene encodes CDR1 ENHRY and CDR2 SYGVKD. The CDR3 DNA is TGTGCCATCAGTGAGGGACAGGGGAAGTATGGCTACACCTTC. It translates to CAISEGQGKYGYTF.